The 28 T cell receptor beta chains below all came from one sample that was sequenced in a study of radiotherapy plus CTLA-4 blockade in lung cancer (dated by TCRdb to 2016 to 2019). The method was the immunoSEQ multiplex PCR assay. This immuneACCESS table, as held by TCRdb, lists in-frame sequences with V and J called but not all clones. Of the missing ones, under half trace to an unresolved V gene in checked studies; the others have no known cause. In all, the sample holds about 57,000 clones, and more than 60% of those were seen once. The ten largest clonotypes hold roughly 17% of the sample. Sequenced here: peripheral blood, sampled from a patient treated with radiotherapy plus ipilimumab. The receptor source for this set is a human donor with non-small cell lung cancer who had a complete response to radiotherapy plus ipilimumab.

The chain uses TRBV10-2 and TRBJ1-6; 7 nucleotides line up with TRBD1. The germline gives CDR1 WSHSY, CDR2 SAAADI. The junction had 3 bases not matched to a gene; V was cut back by 7 bases and J by 0 bases. CDR3 size: 15 residues. The DNA for the CDR3 is TGCGCCAGCATCCGGGACAGCTCCTATAATTCACCCCTCCACTTT. It is translated as CASIRDSSYNSPLHF.

The chain carries TRBV27 and TRBJ2-1; perhaps TRBD2 as D (6 bases). V was shortened by 6 bases and J by 9 bases, with 15 bases between the two germline ends. CDR1 MNHEY and CDR2 SMNVEV come from the germline V gene (reference sequence). The CDR3 consists of 13 residues. The CDR3, as DNA: TGTGCCAGCAGCCTCGCGGGGCGCGGTGAGCAGTTCTTC. It encodes CASSLAGRGEQFF.

J is TRBJ2-3 and V is TRBV5-1; perhaps TRBD1 as D (5 bases). Germline V CDR1 and CDR2: SGHRS, YFSETQ. The CDR3 has 15 residues. V dropped 4 bases and J dropped 4 bases, with 16 bases sitting between them. The CDR3 reads CASSAEHTGSDTQYF. In DNA, the CDR3 is TGCGCCAGCAGCGCGGAGCATACAGGATCAGATACGCAGTATTTT.

The chain combines TRBV7-8 with TRBJ1-1, with 7 bases lining up with TRBD1. The CDR3 length is 13 residues. V was clipped by 5 bases and J by 9 bases; unmatched bases: 9. Germline V gives CDR1 SGHVS, CDR2 FQNEAQ. CDR3 DNA sequence: TGTGCCAGCAGCCCTCGCCTGGACAGGCAAGCTTTCTTT. This encodes CASSPRLDRQAFF.

J is TRBJ2-1 and V is TRBV15; no clear D. CDR1 and CDR2 (germline): LNHNV, YYDKDF (reference sequence). The CDR3 loop spans 17 amino acids. Trimming left V 2 bases short and J 0 bases short, with 14 bases between. The CDR3 coding sequence is TGTGCCACCAGCAGAACCGTACTAAGCGTCTCCTACAATGAGCAGTTCTTC. This translates into CATSRTVLSVSYNEQFF.

This sequence joins TRBV18 and TRBJ2-7; D is perhaps TRBD1 (6 bases). Germline V lookup: CDR1 KGHSH, CDR2 LQKENI. V was trimmed by 1 base and J by 6 bases, leaving 10 bases between them. This CDR3 comprises 13 residues. Here the CDR3 DNA reads TGTGCCAGCTCACCACAAGGCAGGGGCGAGCAGTACGTC. Translation: CASSPQGRGEQYV.

The rearrangement links TRBV5-6 to TRBJ2-5; possibly TRBD2 for D (5 bases). The CDR3 is made up of 14 amino acids. Trimming left V 2 bases short and J 0 bases short, with 8 bases between. Germline V gene data show CDR1 as SGHDT and CDR2 as YYEEEE. The DNA for the CDR3 is TGTGCCAGCAGCTTTTGGGAGAACCAAGAGACCCAGTACTTC. This translates into CASSFWENQETQYF.

V and J are TRBV7-2 and TRBJ1-1; tentatively, D is TRBD1 (6 bases). The germline V gene encodes CDR1 SGHTA and CDR2 FQGNSA. With 7 bases removed from V and 5 bases from J, the gap between germline ends came to 17 bases. The CDR3 is made up of 14 amino acids. CDR3 loop: CASTQSTGRTEAFF. DNA of the CDR3: TGTGCCAGCACCCAATCCACAGGGCGGACTGAAGCTTTCTTT.

The J gene is TRBJ2-5, the V gene TRBV7-9; D might be TRBD2 (7 bases). Germline V gene data show CDR1 as SEHNR and CDR2 as FQNEAQ (reference sequence). Trimming pared 3 bases from V and 2 bases from J, leaving 13 bases between. The CDR3 runs to 15 residues. The CDR3 DNA follows: TGTGCCAGCAGCTTCGCGGGGGCAGGTCAAGAGACCCAGTACTTC. This encodes CASSFAGAGQETQYF.

V and J are TRBV10-3 and TRBJ1-1; D ambiguous. The germline V gene has CDR1 ENHRY and CDR2 SYGVKD. V lost 1 base, J lost 0 bases, and 9 bases lay in between. This CDR3 is built from 15 residues. This chain's CDR3 is CAISEFREMNTEAFF. CDR3 nucleotide sequence: TGTGCCATCAGTGAGTTTAGGGAGATGAACACTGAAGCTTTCTTT.

CDR3 DNA: TGTGCCATCAGTGGACCGGACAGTGACTATGGCTACACCTTC. Its protein product is CAISGPDSDYGYTF. This chain joins TRBV10-3 and TRBJ1-2; tentative D call: TRBD1 (6 bases). Trimming cost V 4 bases and J 3 bases, with 12 bases left between them. Germline CDR1 reads ENHRY; CDR2 reads SYGVKD. This CDR3 comprises 14 residues.

Here the CDR3 DNA reads TGTGCCAGCAGCCCTAAGTTGAACGGGGCTAACTATGGCTACACCTTC. Encoded protein: CASSPKLNGANYGYTF. The chain uses TRBV7-2 and TRBJ1-2; D is undetermined. Looked up from germline, CDR1 is SGHTA and CDR2 is FQGNSA. V shed 5 bases and J shed 0 bases, with 16 bases lying between them. The CDR3 covers 16 residues.

CDR3 nucleotides: TGCGCCAGCAGCCGGTCCGGGACTTACGCAGATACGCAGTATTTT. Amino acids: CASSRSGTYADTQYF. The V and J genes are TRBV4-1 and TRBJ2-3; D perhaps matches TRBD2 (6 bases). Germline V gene data show CDR1 as MGHRA and CDR2 as YSYEKL. The V and J ends lost 4 bases and 4 bases respectively, with 15 bases between them. This CDR3 is built from 15 residues.

V is TRBV7-2 and J is TRBJ2-5; 13 bases fit TRBD2. Germline V lookup: CDR1 SGHTA, CDR2 FQGNSA. The CDR3 consists of 17 residues. Trimming cost V 5 bases and J 0 bases; bases outside gene matches: 6. Here the CDR3 DNA reads TGTGCCAGCAGCGCCCAACTAGCGGGAGGGTACCAAGAGACCCAGTACTTC. This sequence encodes CASSAQLAGGYQETQYF.

V gene TRBV10-2 combines with J gene TRBJ2-1; D is unclear. The CDR3 runs to 15 residues. Trimming took 4 bases from V and 6 from J, leaving 16 bases between them. CDR1 WSHSY and CDR2 SAAADI come from the germline V gene. The CDR3 region is CASSGRILGSNEQFF. The DNA of the CDR3 is TGCGCCAGCAGTGGAAGAATTCTAGGTAGCAATGAGCAGTTCTTC.

V and J are TRBV5-6 and TRBJ2-5; D is undetermined. The CDR3 spans 11 residues. Per the germline V gene, CDR1 is SGHDT and CDR2 is YYEEEE. Trimming took off 1 base at V and 7 bases at J, with 5 bases between the two ends. This CDR3 is CASSLSVTQYF. DNA of the CDR3: TGTGCCAGCAGCTTGTCCGTGACCCAGTACTTC. The full variable domain, rest sourced from reference TRBV5-6 and TRBJ2-5, is DAGVTQSPTHLIKTRGQQVTLRCSPKSGHDTVSWYQQALGQGPQFIFQYYEEEERQRGNFPDRFSGHQFPNYSSELNVNALLLGDSALYLCASSLSVTQYFGPGTRLLVL.

The rearrangement uses TRBV6-6 and TRBJ1-2; TRBD1 matches at 9 bases. The CDR3 consists of 16 residues. J gave up 2 bases and V 2 bases, and 6 bases lay outside the gene matches. The V gene's germline CDR1 is MNHNY and CDR2 SVGAGI (reference sequence). The CDR3 sequence is CASSYGTGLANYGYTF. The CDR3 DNA reads as TGTGCCAGCAGTTACGGGACAGGGTTAGCCAACTATGGCTACACCTTC.

The chain combines TRBV4-3 with TRBJ2-5; 10 nucleotides agree with TRBD2. Germline CDR1 is LGHNA and CDR2 is YSLEER. This CDR3 has 16 amino acids. Trimming took 1 base from V and 5 from J; bases not matched to a gene: 7. CDR3 amino acids: CASSQGSSGGVETQYF. For the CDR3, the DNA is TGCGCCAGCAGCCAAGGGTCTAGCGGGGGAGTCGAGACCCAGTACTTC.

The gene calls are TRBV4-1 and TRBJ2-1; 8 nucleotides match TRBD2. This CDR3 has 15 residues. V shed 0 bases and J 4 bases; nucleotides not matched to a gene: 2. From germline, CDR1 is MGHRA and CDR2 YSYEKL. The CDR3 loop is CASSQDGGRYNEQFF. CDR3 sequence (DNA): TGCGCCAGCAGCCAAGATGGCGGGAGGTACAATGAGCAGTTCTTC.

The J gene is TRBJ1-5, the V gene TRBV2, with 9 bases lining up with TRBD1. This CDR3 has 15 residues. V trimming: 6 bases; J trimming: 5 bases; junction bases outside the gene matches: 8. In germline, CDR1 is SNHLY, CDR2 FYNNEI. This CDR3 is CASRETGTGYQPQHF. The CDR3, as DNA: TGTGCCAGCAGAGAAACCGGGACAGGGTATCAGCCCCAGCATTTT.

V gene TRBV29-1 combines with J gene TRBJ2-5; TRBD1 might be the D (6 bases). The CDR3 is 13 residues long. Trimming shortened V by 1 base and J by 5 bases, and 11 bases separated the two germline ends. CDR1 SQVTM and CDR2 ANQGSEA come from the germline V gene. The DNA of the CDR3 is TGCAGCGTTGAAGTTTTGCAGGGGGAGACCCAGTACTTC. Its translation is CSVEVLQGETQYF. Full variable domain (missing parts from reference TRBV29-1 and TRBJ2-5): SAVISQKPSRDICQRGTSLTIQCQVDSQVTMMFWYRQQPGQSLTLIATANQGSEATYESGFVIDKFPISRPNLTFSTLTVSNMSPEDSSIYLCSVEVLQGETQYFGPGTRLLVL.

The CDR3 nucleotides read TGTGCCAGCAGTGAAACGACTAGCGGGGTGGTAAATACGCAGTATTTT. Amino acids: CASSETTSGVVNTQYF. The rearrangement joins TRBV25-1 to TRBJ2-3, with 11 bases identical to TRBD2. Trimming removed 2 bases from V and 7 bases from J; junction bases left unmatched: 8. This CDR3 comprises 16 residues. Germline lookup yields CDR1 MGHDK and CDR2 SYGVNS.

This rearrangement joins TRBV6-1 to TRBJ1-5; D is unclear. This CDR3 comprises 14 residues. Germline V lookup: CDR1 MNHNS, CDR2 SASEGT. V was trimmed by 7 bases and J by 1 base, leaving 11 bases between them. CDR3 amino acids: CASTNTGSNQPQHF. The CDR3 coding sequence is TGTGCCAGCACTAACACGGGGAGCAATCAGCCCCAGCATTTT.

This clone was found a few times. The chain couples TRBV5-4 to TRBJ2-1, with 14 bases matching TRBD2. This CDR3 contains 14 residues. CDR1 and CDR2 (germline): SGHNT, YYREEE (reference sequence). Germline trimming cut 6 bases from V and 7 bases from J; bases unmatched to any gene: 3. The CDR3 here is CASTGTSGSNEQFF. The DNA for the CDR3 is TGTGCCAGCACGGGGACTAGCGGGAGTAATGAGCAGTTCTTC.

This sequence joins TRBV19 and TRBJ2-2; 13 bases line up with TRBD2. The V gene end was trimmed by 5 bases and the J gene end by 0 bases; junction bases not matched to a gene: 9. The CDR3 runs to 19 residues. Germline V lookup: CDR1 LNHDA, CDR2 SQIVND (reference sequence). CDR3 amino acids: CASSPPSGTSGANTGELFF. The CDR3 DNA is TGTGCCAGTAGTCCTCCGAGTGGGACTAGCGGGGCGAACACCGGGGAGCTGTTTTTT.

The chain recombines TRBV19 with TRBJ2-1, with 12 bases identical to TRBD2. CDR3 length equals 15 residues. Unmatched junction bases numbered 6, after V lost 7 bases and J lost 5 bases. Germline CDR1 and CDR2: LNHDA and SQIVND (reference sequence). The CDR3 loop reads CASKKGLAGNNEQFF. CDR3 DNA sequence: TGTGCCAGTAAGAAGGGACTAGCGGGTAACAATGAGCAGTTCTTC.

The chain combines TRBV6-6 with TRBJ1-4; tentative D call: TRBD1 (6 bases). Germline V lookup: CDR1 MNHNY, CDR2 SVGAGI (reference sequence). The CDR3 is made up of 14 amino acids. V lost 7 bases and J lost 0, with 9 bases in between. This CDR3 is CASTGDATNEKLFF. The CDR3 DNA reads TGTGCCAGCACAGGGGATGCAACTAATGAAAAACTGTTTTTT.

V and J are TRBV9 and TRBJ2-7; D unresolved. The V gene lost 2 bases and the J gene lost 0 bases, with 9 bases spanning the gap. The CDR3 length is 14 residues. The germline CDR1 and CDR2 sequences are SGDLS and YYNGEE. The CDR3 spells CASSVSPSSYEQYF. The CDR3 DNA reads as TGTGCCAGCAGCGTTTCCCCGAGCTCCTACGAGCAGTACTTC. The full variable domain, with the rest looked up from reference TRBV9 and TRBJ2-7, is DSGVTQTPKHLITATGQRVTLRCSPRSGDLSVYWYQQSLDQGLQFLIQYYNGEERAKGNILERFSAQQFPDLHSELNLSSLELGDSALYFCASSVSPSSYEQYFGPGTRLTVT.